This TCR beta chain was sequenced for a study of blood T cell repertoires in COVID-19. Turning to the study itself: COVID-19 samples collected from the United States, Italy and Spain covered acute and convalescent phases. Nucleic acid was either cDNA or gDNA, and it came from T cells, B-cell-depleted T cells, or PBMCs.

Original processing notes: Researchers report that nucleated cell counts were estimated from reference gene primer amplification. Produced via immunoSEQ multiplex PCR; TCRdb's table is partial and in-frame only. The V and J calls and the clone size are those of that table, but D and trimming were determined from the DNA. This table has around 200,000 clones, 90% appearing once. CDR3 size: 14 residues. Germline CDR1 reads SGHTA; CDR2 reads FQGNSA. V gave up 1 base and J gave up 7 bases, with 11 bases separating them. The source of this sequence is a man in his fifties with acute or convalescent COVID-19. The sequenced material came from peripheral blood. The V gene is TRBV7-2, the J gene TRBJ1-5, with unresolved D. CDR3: CASSLDWRAQPQHF. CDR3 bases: TGTGCCAGCAGCTTAGATTGGCGGGCCCAGCCCCAGCATTTT.